What follows are 28 T cell receptor beta chains derived from one specimen sequenced in a study of follicular helper T cells after annual influenza vaccination. Assay: immunoSEQ multiplex PCR; the TCRdb copy retains only in-frame clones and omits some. Of over 25,000 clones listed, 80% to 90% are singletons. Time point noted: 2014-2015 season, pre-vaccination. This specimen was CXCR5+ CD38- circulating T follicular helper cells from blood, taken on the day of influenza vaccination. Subset noted: circulating Tfh, non-naive CD4+CXCR5+PD-1+ (ICOS+CD38+ or ICOS-CD38-). All receptors come from an adult who received the influenza vaccine.

The rearrangement uses TRBV28 and TRBJ2-1; 13 bases map to TRBD2. The CDR3 is 16 amino acids. Germline CDR1 MDHEN, CDR2 SYDVKM. Losses at the gene ends were 4 bases for V and 8 bases for J; bases not matched to a gene: 8. The CDR3, as DNA: TGTGCCAGCAGTTCCTTAACTAGCGGGAGGGCCCATGAGCAGTTCTTC. Its protein is CASSSLTSGRAHEQFF.

J is TRBJ2-3 and V is TRBV5-1; 8 nucleotides agree with TRBD2. Trimming took 4 bases from V and 1 from J; bases not matched to a gene: 8. Germline values: CDR1 SGHRS, CDR2 YFSETQ. CDR3 length equals 16 residues. CDR3 loop: CASSRALAGGTDTQYF. DNA of the CDR3: TGCGCCAGCAGCCGAGCGCTAGCGGGTGGCACAGATACGCAGTATTTT.

The CDR3 coding sequence is TGTGCCAGCAGTCCAATTACCCAGGGTTTTTCGAGCGGGGCCAACGTCCTGACTTTC. Its protein is CASSPITQGFSSGANVLTF. The V gene is TRBV28, the J gene TRBJ2-6; a weak D match, TRBD1 (5 bases). The CDR3 covers 19 residues. With 5 bases removed from V and 4 bases from J, the gap between germline ends came to 24 bases. Per the germline V gene, CDR1 is MDHEN and CDR2 is SYDVKM.

The chain combines TRBV15 with TRBJ1-3, with D hard to call. Deletions cut 3 bases from V and 8 bases from J, with 11 bases between. CDR1 is LNHNV and CDR2 is YYDKDF in the germline V gene (reference sequence). This CDR3 is 13 amino acids long. The CDR3 region has the DNA TGTGCCACCAGCAGTACACCAGGTGACACCATATATTTT. Amino acids: CATSSTPGDTIYF.

This clone came up once. The germline gene is not matched at one end of the junction; a read error may be the cause. The rearrangement links TRBV7-2 to TRBJ1-1; 9 bases match TRBD1. The germline V gene has CDR1 SGHTA and CDR2 FQGNSA. The CDR3 extends over 13 amino acids. CDR3 in amino acids: CASSLAGDRVLRF. CDR3 DNA sequence: TGTGCCAGCAGCTTAGCGGGGGACAGGGTTCTTCGTTTT.

This chain connects TRBV5-6 to TRBJ1-2; D is unclear. V lost 4 bases, J lost 7 bases, and 14 bases lay in between. In germline, CDR1 is SGHDT, CDR2 YYEEEE. The CDR3 length is 13 residues. CDR3: CASSLLSHSGYTF. CDR3 nucleotide sequence: TGTGCCAGCAGCCTCCTATCCCACAGTGGCTACACCTTC.

This clone was detected only once. The CDR3 protein is CASRPGTGDGNIQYF. The CDR3 region has the DNA TGTGCCAGTAGGCCCGGGACAGGGGACGGAAACATTCAGTACTTC. The genes are TRBV19 and TRBJ2-4; the match to TRBD1 covers 10 bases. CDR3 length: 15 residues. Germline assignment: CDR1 LNHDA and CDR2 SQIVND (reference sequence). With 6 bases clipped from V and 6 bases from J, the junction kept 8 bases outside the gene matches. The full variable domain, with the rest looked up from reference TRBV19 and TRBJ2-4, is DGGITQSPKYLFRKEGQNVTLSCEQNLNHDAMYWYRQDPGQGLRLIYYSQIVNDFQKGDIAEGYSVSREKKESFPLTVTSAQKNPTAFYLCASRPGTGDGNIQYFGAGTRLSVL.

CDR3 sequence reads: CASSGQGAGELFF. The CDR3 coding sequence is TGTGCCAGCAGTGGACAGGGGGCGGGGGAGCTGTTTTTT. This chain connects TRBV2 to TRBJ2-2; TRBD1 matches at 10 bases. CDR1 is SNHLY, CDR2 FYNNEI, per germline. This CDR3 contains 13 residues. After removal of 4 bases from V and 8 bases from J, the junction contained 1 base not matched to a gene.

The chain employs TRBV7-9 and TRBJ2-7, with 7 bases that match TRBD1. With V trimmed by 4 bases and J by 5 bases, 2 bases remained unmatched. The germline V gene encodes CDR1 SEHNR and CDR2 FQNEAQ (reference sequence). This CDR3 has 12 residues. DNA of the CDR3: TGTGCCAGCAGCTCGACAGGGAACGAGCAGTACTTC. Protein sequence: CASSSTGNEQYF.

CDR3 loop: CASSLVVRTSTDTQYF. The CDR3 nucleotides read TGTGCCAGCAGCTTGGTCGTCAGGACTAGCACAGATACGCAGTATTTT. V and J are TRBV5-4 and TRBJ2-3, with a weak D call TRBD2 (5 bases). The V end was cut by 0 bases, the J end by 0 bases, with 11 bases between. CDR1 is SGHNT and CDR2 is YYREEE in the germline V gene (reference sequence). The CDR3 has 16 residues.

V is TRBV5-1 and J is TRBJ1-2; tentative D call: TRBD1 (5 bases). The germline gives CDR1 SGHRS, CDR2 YFSETQ. Deletions cut 4 bases from V and 0 bases from J, with 10 bases between. The CDR3 sequence is 14 residues long. The CDR3 loop reads CASSPTTANYGYTF. In nucleotides, the CDR3 is TGCGCCAGCAGCCCCACGACAGCTAACTATGGCTACACCTTC. The variable domain in full, with the rest retrieved from reference TRBV5-1 and TRBJ1-2, is KAGVTQTPRYLIKTRGQQVTLSCSPISGHRSVSWYQQTPGQGLQFLFEYFSETQRNKGNFPGRFSGRQFSNSRSEMNVSTLELGDSALYLCASSPTTANYGYTFGSGTRLTVV.

The chain employs TRBV19 and TRBJ2-7; no firm D call. Germline values: CDR1 LNHDA, CDR2 SQIVND (reference sequence). CDR3 length: 13 residues. Trimming removed 3 bases from V and 3 bases from J, with 9 bases in between. The CDR3 loop is CASSISSFYEQYF. CDR3 in DNA: TGTGCCAGTAGTATTTCCTCCTTCTACGAGCAGTACTTC.

This clone was recorded only once. The J gene is TRBJ2-1, the V gene TRBV5-1, with 12 bases identical to TRBD2. The CDR3 spans 15 residues. Germline V gene data show CDR1 as SGHRS and CDR2 as YFSETQ. V shed 1 base, J shed 7 bases, and the junction held 3 bases outside the gene matches. The CDR3 DNA reads TGCGCCAGCAGCTTGACTAGCGGGAGGTCGAATGAGCAGTTCTTC. The encoded protein is CASSLTSGRSNEQFF.

The chain uses TRBV29-1 and TRBJ1-1; 7 nucleotides align to TRBD1. Germline loops: CDR1 SQVTM, CDR2 ANQGSEA. Unmatched junction bases numbered 10, after V lost 7 bases and J lost 5 bases. The CDR3 length is 13 residues. CDR3 amino acids: CSAWDSKGTEAFF. CDR3 nucleotide sequence: TGCAGCGCCTGGGACAGTAAGGGAACTGAAGCTTTCTTT. Complete variable domain (other parts from reference TRBV29-1 and TRBJ1-1): SAVISQKPSRDICQRGTSLTIQCQVDSQVTMMFWYRQQPGQSLTLIATANQGSEATYESGFVIDKFPISRPNLTFSTLTVSNMSPEDSSIYLCSAWDSKGTEAFFGQGTRLTVV.

This chain connects TRBV5-1 to TRBJ1-1; 10 positions agree with TRBD1. The CDR3 consists of 14 residues. Germline CDR1 and CDR2: SGHRS and YFSETQ. Trimming cost V 3 bases and J 7 bases; bases outside gene matches: 6. The CDR3 DNA reads as TGCGCCAGCAGCTCTGACAGGGGGCGGGTTGAAGCTTTCTTT. This sequence encodes CASSSDRGRVEAFF.

The chain links TRBV11-2 to TRBJ2-2; D call uncertain. The CDR3 totals 14 residues. Trimming cost V 0 bases and J 5 bases, with 7 bases left between them. Germline lookup yields CDR1 SGHAT and CDR2 FQNNGV. The CDR3 protein is CASSLDRSTGELFF. DNA for the CDR3: TGTGCCAGCAGCTTAGACAGATCGACCGGGGAGCTGTTTTTT.

The V call is TRBV7-9, the J call TRBJ2-6; D not certain. Trimming cost V 2 bases and J 1 base, with 6 bases left between them. The CDR3 has 15 amino acids. Germline V gene lookup returns CDR1 SEHNR and CDR2 FQNEAQ (reference sequence). The CDR3 DNA sequence: TGTGCCAGCAGCTTAAGTGAGTCTGGGGCCAACGTCCTGACTTTC. The encoded protein is CASSLSESGANVLTF.

V gene TRBV27 combines with J gene TRBJ2-5, with 10 nucleotides matching TRBD1. Losses at the gene ends were 4 bases for V and 5 bases for J; bases not matched to a gene: 10. This CDR3 has 16 residues. Germline CDR1 and CDR2: MNHEY and SMNVEV (reference sequence). CDR3 bases: TGTGCCAGCAGTTCTGGCCCCGGGACAGGGGACGAGACCCAGTACTTC. It codes for CASSSGPGTGDETQYF.

This chain uses TRBV27 with TRBJ2-2; 8 bases fit TRBD2. The J segment lost 4 bases and the V segment lost 10 bases, leaving 5 bases of the junction unmatched. From germline, CDR1 is MNHEY and CDR2 SMNVEV (reference sequence). This CDR3 spans 13 amino acids. The CDR3 nucleotides are TGTGCCACCGGGGGGGATTCCACCGGGGAGCTGTTTTTT. It translates to CATGGDSTGELFF.

With respect to this clone: The final CDR3 position lacks the conserved phenylalanine or tryptophan, pointing to a likely read error. J is TRBJ2-7 and V is TRBV5-1; possible D gene TRBD1, 6 bases. V lost 4 bases, J lost 6 bases, and 20 bases lay in between. The CDR3 is 15 amino acids. Germline V lookup: CDR1 SGHRS, CDR2 YFSETQ. CDR3 residues: CASSDLTGAISEQYL. The CDR3 DNA follows: TGCGCCAGCAGCGATTTGACAGGTGCTATCTCCGAGCAGTACCTC.

This clone was found a few times. This sequence joins TRBV19 and TRBJ1-5, with 11 bases matching TRBD1. This CDR3 is 17 amino acids long. The germline gives CDR1 LNHDA, CDR2 SQIVND (reference sequence). V was clipped by 7 bases and J by 0 bases; unmatched bases: 8. DNA for the CDR3: TGTGCCAGTACCGCCGGGACAGGGGGTTATAGCAATCAGCCCCAGCATTTT. It encodes CASTAGTGGYSNQPQHF.

The chain has TRBV7-3 and TRBJ1-1; D is possibly TRBD1 (6 bases). V was trimmed by 5 bases and J by 1 base, leaving 8 bases between them. The CDR3 length is 13 residues. From germline, CDR1 is SGHTA and CDR2 FQGTGA. For the CDR3, the DNA is TGTGCCAGCAGCCAACAGGGGAACACTGAAGCTTTCTTT. Translation gives CASSQQGNTEAFF. Drawing the rest from reference TRBV7-3 and TRBJ1-1, the complete variable domain is GAGVSQTPSNKVTEKGKYVELRCDPISGHTALYWYRQSLGQGPEFLIYFQGTGAADDSGLPNDRFFAVRPEGSVSTLKIQRTERGDSAVYLCASSQQGNTEAFFGQGTRLTVV.

In the case of this clone: The same CDR3 also results from other DNA sequences found in this sample. The chain links TRBV28 to TRBJ1-2; TRBD1 agrees at 10 bases. Trimming cost V 5 bases and J 5 bases; bases outside gene matches: 5. The CDR3 runs to 14 residues. Looked up from germline, CDR1 is MDHEN and CDR2 is SYDVKM. The CDR3 sequence: CASSPTGGGYGYTF. The CDR3 DNA is TGTGCCAGCAGTCCGACAGGGGGCGGTTATGGCTACACCTTC.

Points on this clone: Other DNA sequences in the sample encode the same CDR3. V usage is TRBV7-9 and J usage is TRBJ2-2, with D uncertain. With 1 base removed from V and 1 base from J, the gap between germline ends came to 4 bases. Germline V lookup: CDR1 SEHNR, CDR2 FQNEAQ (reference sequence). The CDR3 length is 14 residues. Written as DNA, the CDR3 is TGTGCCAGCAGCTTAGGTCAGAACACCGGGGAGCTGTTTTTT. Its translation: CASSLGQNTGELFF.

The chain employs TRBV28 and TRBJ2-7, with a weak D call TRBD1 (5 bases). The V gene lost 4 bases and the J gene lost 2 bases, with 12 bases spanning the gap. Germline V lookup: CDR1 MDHEN, CDR2 SYDVKM. The CDR3 runs 14 residues. The CDR3: CASSYRTFTYEQYF. Written as DNA, the CDR3 is TGTGCCAGCAGTTATAGGACATTTACCTACGAGCAGTACTTC. Using reference TRBV28 and TRBJ2-7 for the parts outside the CDR3, the full variable domain is DVKVTQSSRYLVKRTGEKVFLECVQDMDHENMFWYRQDPGLGLRLIYFSYDVKMKEKGDIPEGYSVSREKKERFSLILESASTNQTSMYLCASSYRTFTYEQYFGPGTRLTVT.

DNA of the CDR3: TGTGCCAGCAGCCGGACAGGCGGAGAAGAGACCCAGTACTTC. It encodes CASSRTGGEETQYF. The V call is TRBV9, the J call TRBJ2-5, with TRBD1 identical over 7 bases. Per the germline V gene, CDR1 is SGDLS and CDR2 is YYNGEE. This CDR3 has 14 amino acids. V was pared by 4 bases and J by 3 bases, with 6 bases of the junction left unmatched.

The chain joins TRBV2 to TRBJ1-4; 7 bases are a match to TRBD1. V lost 6 bases, J lost 7 bases, and 11 bases stayed unmatched. Germline V lookup: CDR1 SNHLY, CDR2 FYNNEI. CDR3 length: 15 amino acids. The CDR3, as DNA: TGTGCCAGCAGGGCCCAGGGGGTAACGTTTGAAAAACTGTTTTTT. It yields the protein CASRAQGVTFEKLFF.

The J gene is TRBJ2-3, the V gene TRBV5-1; D is unclear. This CDR3 comprises 15 residues. Looked up from germline, CDR1 is SGHRS and CDR2 is YFSETQ. Trimming cost V 0 bases and J 6 bases, with 14 bases left between them. CDR3 sequence (DNA): TGCGCCAGCAGCTTGGCTGGCCAGATTCTCGATACGCAGTATTTT. It yields the protein CASSLAGQILDTQYF.